This T cell receptor (beta chain) was sequenced during a study of blood T cell repertoires in COVID-19. This CDR3 has 14 amino acids. With V trimmed by 6 bases and J by 5 bases, 6 bases remained unmatched. CDR1 is LNHDA, CDR2 SQIVND, per germline (reference sequence). Under the authors' procedure: The assay estimated nucleated cells by amplifying reference gene primers. The method was immunoSEQ multiplex PCR; TCRdb's version includes in-frame clones alone and lacks a portion of them. V and J calls and clone size come straight from that table; D and trimming were deduced from the DNA. The sample gives some 65,000 clones, about 82% of which show up once; around 9.6% is in the top ten.

The sample was peripheral blood. The J gene is TRBJ1-5, the V gene TRBV19; 8 bases fit TRBD1. The receptor was derived from a human donor in a cohort sampled during active COVID-19. CDR3 in amino acids: CASSRTGGDQPQHF. CDR3 coding DNA: TGTGCCAGTAGCCGAACAGGGGGAGATCAGCCCCAGCATTTT.